The 5 T cell receptor beta chains in this list originate from one sample, sequenced in a study of shared clonotypes between healthy human individuals. Clones were sequenced by immunoSEQ multiplex PCR, and TCRdb holds only the in-frame ones, with some missing. The table lists around 2,100,000 clones, about 95% of them singletons. In the naive CD8 group, cells lacked CD45RO and were positively selected for CCR7, so terminally differentiated effector memory CD45RA+ cells were left out. Sequencing input: naive CD8+ T cells sorted from blood. These receptors were obtained from a young man in good health.

V is TRBV6-5 and J is TRBJ2-3; TRBD2 matches at 8 bases. The CDR3 runs 15 residues. CDR1 and CDR2 from the germline V gene are MNHEY and SVGAGI. With 5 bases clipped from V and 4 bases from J, the junction kept 8 bases outside the gene matches. The CDR3 coding sequence is TGTGCCAGCAGTCTACTAGCGGAGGACCCAGATACGCAGTATTTT. This sequence encodes CASSLLAEDPDTQYF.

The chain links TRBV11-1 to TRBJ2-3; the D is unclear. The CDR3 runs 15 residues. The germline gives CDR1 SGHAT, CDR2 FQDESV (reference sequence). The V gene lost 1 base and the J gene lost 5 bases, with 13 bases spanning the gap. In DNA, the CDR3 is TGTGCCAGCAGCTTAGGGGCAAGTACAAAAGATACGCAGTATTTT. This gives the protein CASSLGASTKDTQYF.

The V and J genes are TRBV28 and TRBJ2-1, with TRBD2 matching over 12 bases. CDR1 is MDHEN and CDR2 is SYDVKM in the germline V gene. The CDR3 sequence is 16 residues long. J gave up 6 bases and V 5 bases, and 8 bases lay outside the gene matches. The CDR3 coding sequence is TGTGCCAGCAGTGCAGGACTAGCGGGGATAGCCAATGAGCAGTTCTTC. Translating gives CASSAGLAGIANEQFF.

V and J are TRBV4-3 and TRBJ2-7; 11 nucleotides match TRBD2. Germline V gene data show CDR1 as LGHNA and CDR2 as YSLEER. This CDR3 has 17 amino acids. The junction had 9 bases not matched to a gene; V was cut back by 0 bases and J by 5 bases. CDR3 DNA sequence: TGCGCCAGCAGCCAAGATAGTGAACTAGCGGGAGTCCACGAGCAGTACTTC. The encoded protein is CASSQDSELAGVHEQYF.

The CDR3 nucleotides are TGTGCCAGCAGCTCGACGGAAGCCCTGTACTCTGGGGCCAACGTCCTGACTTTC. Protein: CASSSTEALYSGANVLTF. This chain uses TRBV7-9 with TRBJ2-6; D uncertain. Germline CDR1 SEHNR, CDR2 FQNEAQ (reference sequence). The CDR3 sequence is 18 residues long. The ends were cut back, 4 bases at V and 0 bases at J, with 16 bases in the middle.